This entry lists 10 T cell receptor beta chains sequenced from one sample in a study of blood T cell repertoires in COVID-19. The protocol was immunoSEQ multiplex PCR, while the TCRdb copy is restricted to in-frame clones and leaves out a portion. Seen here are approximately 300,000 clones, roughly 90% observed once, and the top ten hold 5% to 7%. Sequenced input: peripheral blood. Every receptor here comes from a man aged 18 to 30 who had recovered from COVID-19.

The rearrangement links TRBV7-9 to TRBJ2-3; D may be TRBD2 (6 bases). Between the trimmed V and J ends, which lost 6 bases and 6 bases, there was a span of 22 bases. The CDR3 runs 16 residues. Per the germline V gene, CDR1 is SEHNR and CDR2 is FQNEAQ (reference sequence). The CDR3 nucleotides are TGTGCCAGCAGTTCTCGCCGACTAGGGTTGTCGGATACGCAGTATTTT. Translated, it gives CASSSRRLGLSDTQYF.

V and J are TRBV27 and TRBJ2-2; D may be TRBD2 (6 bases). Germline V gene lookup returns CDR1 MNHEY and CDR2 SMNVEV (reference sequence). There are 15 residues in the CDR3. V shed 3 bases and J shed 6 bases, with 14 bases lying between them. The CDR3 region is CASSFGGYKAGELFF. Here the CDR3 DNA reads TGTGCCAGCAGTTTTGGGGGGTATAAGGCCGGGGAGCTGTTTTTT.

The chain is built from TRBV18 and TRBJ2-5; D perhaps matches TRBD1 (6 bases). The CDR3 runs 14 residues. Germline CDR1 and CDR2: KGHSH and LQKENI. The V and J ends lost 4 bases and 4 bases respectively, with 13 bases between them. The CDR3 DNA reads TGTGCCAGCTCACTCCCGGGACAAAGAGAGACCCAGTACTTC. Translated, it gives CASSLPGQRETQYF.

Here the CDR3 reads CASSSWTGAFYEQYF. Here the CDR3 DNA reads TGTGCCAGCAGCTCATGGACAGGGGCGTTCTACGAGCAGTACTTC. The chain links TRBV7-9 to TRBJ2-7; 9 bases agree with TRBD1. Trimming took 4 bases from V and 3 from J; bases not matched to a gene: 7. Germline-derived CDR1 and CDR2 are SEHNR and FQNEAQ (reference sequence). The CDR3 spans 15 residues. The complete variable domain, with remaining parts taken from reference TRBV7-9 and TRBJ2-7, reads DTGVSQNPRHKITKRGQNVTFRCDPISEHNRLYWYRQTLGQGPEFLTYFQNEAQLEKSRLLSDRFSAERPKGSFSTLEIQRTEQGDSAMYLCASSSWTGAFYEQYFGPGTRLTVT.

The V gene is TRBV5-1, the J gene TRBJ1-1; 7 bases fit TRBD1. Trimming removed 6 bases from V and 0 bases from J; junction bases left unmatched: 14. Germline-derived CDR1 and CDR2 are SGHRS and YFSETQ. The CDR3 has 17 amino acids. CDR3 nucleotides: TGCGCCAGCAAGACCGGGACAGTGGATTTCATGAACACTGAAGCTTTCTTT. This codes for CASKTGTVDFMNTEAFF. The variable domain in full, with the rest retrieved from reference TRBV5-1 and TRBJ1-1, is KAGVTQTPRYLIKTRGQQVTLSCSPISGHRSVSWYQQTPGQGLQFLFEYFSETQRNKGNFPGRFSGRQFSNSRSEMNVSTLELGDSALYLCASKTGTVDFMNTEAFFGQGTRLTVV.

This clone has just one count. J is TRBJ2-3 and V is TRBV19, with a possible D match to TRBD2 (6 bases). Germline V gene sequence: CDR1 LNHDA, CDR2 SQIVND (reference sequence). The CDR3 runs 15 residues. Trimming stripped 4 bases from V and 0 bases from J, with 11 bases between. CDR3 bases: TGTGCCAGTAGTAGCGGGACGTTTAGCACAGATACGCAGTATTTT. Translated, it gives CASSSGTFSTDTQYF. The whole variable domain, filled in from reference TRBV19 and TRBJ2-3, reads DGGITQSPKYLFRKEGQNVTLSCEQNLNHDAMYWYRQDPGQGLRLIYYSQIVNDFQKGDIAEGYSVSREKKESFPLTVTSAQKNPTAFYLCASSSGTFSTDTQYFGPGTRLTVL.

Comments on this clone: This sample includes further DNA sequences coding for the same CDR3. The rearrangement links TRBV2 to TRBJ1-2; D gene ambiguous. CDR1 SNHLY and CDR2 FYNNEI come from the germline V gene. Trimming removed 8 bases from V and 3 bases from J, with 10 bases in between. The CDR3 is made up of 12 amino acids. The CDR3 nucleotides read TGTGCCAGCCGAAGGGAGGACTATGGCTACACCTTC. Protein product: CASRREDYGYTF.

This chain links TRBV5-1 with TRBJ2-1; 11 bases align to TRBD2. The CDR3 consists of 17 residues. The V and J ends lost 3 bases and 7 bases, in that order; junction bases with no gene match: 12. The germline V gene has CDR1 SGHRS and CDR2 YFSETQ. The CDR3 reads CASSSIPGLAVTNEQFF. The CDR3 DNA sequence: TGCGCCAGCAGCTCTATACCGGGACTAGCGGTAACAAATGAGCAGTTCTTC.

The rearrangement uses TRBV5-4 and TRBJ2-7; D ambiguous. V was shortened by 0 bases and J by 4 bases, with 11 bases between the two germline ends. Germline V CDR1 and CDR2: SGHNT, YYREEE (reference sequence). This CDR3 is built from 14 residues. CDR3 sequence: CASSLGAQGYEQYF. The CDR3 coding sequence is TGTGCCAGCAGCTTGGGGGCCCAAGGTTACGAGCAGTACTTC.

The CDR3 DNA is TGTGCCATCAGCGCGGACAGTTTGAACACTGAAGCTTTCTTT. Its protein is CAISADSLNTEAFF. V usage is TRBV10-3 and J usage is TRBJ1-1; tentative D call: TRBD1 (6 bases). There are 14 residues in the CDR3. From germline, CDR1 is ENHRY and CDR2 SYGVKD. The V gene lost 6 bases and the J gene lost 0 bases, with 11 bases spanning the gap.